The 9 T cell receptor beta chains below were found in one sample sequenced in a study of breast tumors, draining lymph nodes, adjacent tissues. Axillary draining lymph nodes of breast cancer patients supplied the node samples. TCRdb reprocessed the multiplex PCR reads with MiXCR, giving one entry per CDR3 protein. The sample lists 140,000 or so distinct CDR3 sequences, approximately 30% occurring once. The material sequenced was axillary lymph node tissue. Receptor source: a female donor with breast cancer. Some clones in this sample may be carry-over from other donors' samples.

Of note for this clonotype: A read error may be the cause here, since a much bigger clone is one base away. The chain combines TRBV2 with TRBJ1-1, with 8 bases identical to TRBD1. Germline V lookup: CDR1 SNHLY, CDR2 FYNNEI. The CDR3 extends over 14 amino acids. CDR3 region: CAGSRQGSSTEAFF. The CDR3 coding sequence is TGTGCCGGCAGTCGACAGGGGAGCAGCACTGAAGCTTTCTTT.

This clonotype was counted ten times or more. This sequence joins TRBV20-1 and TRBJ2-7; unclear D gene. Trimming pared 1 base from V and 11 bases from J, leaving 18 bases between. CDR3 length equals 13 residues. Per germline, CDR1 DFQATT and CDR2 SNEGSKA (reference sequence). Here the CDR3 reads CSARVARAGVEYF. The CDR3 DNA sequence: TGCAGTGCTAGAGTCGCCCGGGCAGGCGTGGAGTACTTC.

This clonotype was counted at least ten times. The CDR3 DNA reads TGTGCCAGCAGTCTCAGAGAACAGGGGACCTCCGGGTACTTC. Its protein product is CASSLREQGTSGYF. V and J are TRBV2 and TRBJ2-7; TRBD1 matches at 7 bases. Germline trimming cut 5 bases from V and 12 bases from J; bases unmatched to any gene: 16. The CDR3 totals 14 residues. Looked up from germline, CDR1 is SNHLY and CDR2 is FYNNEI.

This clonotype has a count of ten or more. The chain employs TRBV6-6 and TRBJ2-7; possibly TRBD1 for D (6 bases). This CDR3 is 14 amino acids long. V lost 5 bases and J lost 6, with 17 bases in between. Germline-derived CDR1 and CDR2 are MNHNY and SVGAGI (reference sequence). Here the CDR3 DNA reads TGTGCCAGCAGTCCCCACCTTACAGGGTTCGAGCAGTACGTC. Translation gives CASSPHLTGFEQYV.

The table lists this clonotype with many counts. The J gene is TRBJ1-3, the V gene TRBV14; 9 positions match TRBD1. V was clipped by 4 bases and J by 1 base; unmatched bases: 2. The CDR3 covers 15 residues. Germline lookup yields CDR1 SGHDN and CDR2 FVKESK. The CDR3: CASSRTGVSGNTIYF. CDR3 bases: TGTGCCAGCAGCCGGACAGGGGTATCTGGAAACACCATATATTTT.

There are many counts of this clonotype. A much larger clone is a single base away; this may be a read error. V gene TRBV20-1 combines with J gene TRBJ2-7; a weak D match, TRBD1 (5 bases). This CDR3 spans 11 amino acids. In germline, CDR1 is DFQATT, CDR2 SNEGSKA (reference sequence). Deletions cut 5 bases from V and 3 bases from J, with 8 bases between. The CDR3 sequence: CSAVDSYEQYF. In DNA form, the CDR3 reads TGCAGTGCTGTCGACAGCTACGAGCAGTACTTC.

This clonotype was found a few times. With a much larger clone just one base away, this may be a read error. The V call is TRBV20-1, the J call TRBJ1-5; possibly TRBD1 for D (5 bases). This CDR3 contains 16 residues. Germline-derived CDR1 and CDR2 are DFQATT and SNEGSKA (reference sequence). V lost 0 bases and J lost 3, with 15 bases in between. CDR3 sequence reads: CSARDISMGPNQPQHF. The CDR3 DNA is TGCAGTGCTAGAGATATTTCAATGGGACCCAATCAGCCCCAGCATTTT.

Comment on this clonotype: The conserved phenylalanine or tryptophan is not found at the CDR3 terminus, so this likely reflects a read error. This CDR3 is CASSAGSYGKQPQHV. CDR3 sequence (DNA): TGTGCCAGCAGTGCAGGGTCCTATGGCAAGCAGCCCCAGCATGTT. This chain joins TRBV2 and TRBJ1-5, with a tentative D call TRBD1 (5 bases). The CDR3 loop spans 15 amino acids. CDR1 is SNHLY and CDR2 is FYNNEI in the germline V gene.

This clonotype has a count of ten or more. The V call is TRBV20-1, the J call TRBJ2-5, with 9 bases aligning to TRBD1. J was trimmed by 0 bases and V by 1 base; bases with no gene match: 12. There are 18 residues in the CDR3. CDR1 and CDR2 from the germline V gene are DFQATT and SNEGSKA (reference sequence). The CDR3 DNA reads TGCAGTGCTAGAGTTTACGGGACAGGGCTAGCGGACCAAGAGACCCAGTACTTC. It codes for CSARVYGTGLADQETQYF.